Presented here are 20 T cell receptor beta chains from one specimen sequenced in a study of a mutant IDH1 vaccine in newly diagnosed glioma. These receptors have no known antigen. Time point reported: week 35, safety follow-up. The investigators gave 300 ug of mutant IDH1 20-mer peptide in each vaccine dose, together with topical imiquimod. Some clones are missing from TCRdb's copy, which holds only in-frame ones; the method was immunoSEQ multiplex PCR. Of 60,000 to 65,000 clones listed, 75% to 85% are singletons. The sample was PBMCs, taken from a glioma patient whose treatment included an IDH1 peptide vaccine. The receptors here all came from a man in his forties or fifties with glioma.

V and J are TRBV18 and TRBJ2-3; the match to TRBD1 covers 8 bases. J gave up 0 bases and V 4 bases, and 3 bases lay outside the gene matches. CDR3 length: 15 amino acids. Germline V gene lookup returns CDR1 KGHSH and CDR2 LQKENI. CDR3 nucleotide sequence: TGTGCCAGCTCACGAAGACAGGGGAGCACAGATACGCAGTATTTT. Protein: CASSRRQGSTDTQYF. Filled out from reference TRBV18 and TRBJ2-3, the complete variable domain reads NAGVMQNPRHLVRRRGQEARLRCSPMKGHSHVYWYRQLPEEGLKFMVYLQKENIIDESGMPKERFSAEFPKEGPSILRIQQVVRGDSAAYFCASSRRQGSTDTQYFGPGTRLTVL.

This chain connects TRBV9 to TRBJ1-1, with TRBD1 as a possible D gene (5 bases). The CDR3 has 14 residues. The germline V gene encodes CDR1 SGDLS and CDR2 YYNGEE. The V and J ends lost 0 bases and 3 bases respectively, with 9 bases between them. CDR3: CASSVAGGDTEAFF. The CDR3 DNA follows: TGTGCCAGCAGCGTAGCGGGGGGGGACACTGAAGCTTTCTTT.

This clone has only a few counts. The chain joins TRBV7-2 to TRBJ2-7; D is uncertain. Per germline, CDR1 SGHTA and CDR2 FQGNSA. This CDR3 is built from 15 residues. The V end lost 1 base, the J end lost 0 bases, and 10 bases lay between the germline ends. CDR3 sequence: CASSLEGPSSYEQYF. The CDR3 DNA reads TGTGCCAGCAGCTTAGAAGGCCCGAGCTCCTACGAGCAGTACTTC. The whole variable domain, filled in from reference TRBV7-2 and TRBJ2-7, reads GAGVSQSPSNKVTEKGKDVELRCDPISGHTALYWYRQSLGQGLEFLIYFQGNSAPDKSGLPSDRFSAERTGGSVSTLTIQRTQQEDSAVYLCASSLEGPSSYEQYFGPGTRLTVT.

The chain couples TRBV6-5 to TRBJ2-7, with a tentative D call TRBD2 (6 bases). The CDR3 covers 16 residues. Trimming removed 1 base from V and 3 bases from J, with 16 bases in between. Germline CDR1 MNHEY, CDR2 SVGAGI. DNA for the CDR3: TGTGCCAGCAGTTACTTTCAGAACGGGGGATACTACGAGCAGTACTTC. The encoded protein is CASSYFQNGGYYEQYF.

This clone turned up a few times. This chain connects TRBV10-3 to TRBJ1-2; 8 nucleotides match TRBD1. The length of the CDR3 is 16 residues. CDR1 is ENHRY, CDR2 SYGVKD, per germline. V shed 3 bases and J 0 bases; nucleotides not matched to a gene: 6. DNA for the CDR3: TGTGCCATCAGTGATGAGGACAGGGTACCTAACTATGGCTACACCTTC. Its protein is CAISDEDRVPNYGYTF.

The CDR3, as DNA: TGTGCCAGCAGCTTGGAATGGACTAGCGGGGGGACAGATACGCAGTATTTT. Protein product: CASSLEWTSGGTDTQYF. J is TRBJ2-3 and V is TRBV5-6, with 14 bases identical to TRBD2. This CDR3 has 17 amino acids. V shed 0 bases, J shed 3 bases, and the junction held 3 bases outside the gene matches. Germline CDR1 reads SGHDT; CDR2 reads YYEEEE. The full variable domain, completed using reference TRBV5-6 and TRBJ2-3, is DAGVTQSPTHLIKTRGQQVTLRCSPKSGHDTVSWYQQALGQGPQFIFQYYEEEERQRGNFPDRFSGHQFPNYSSELNVNALLLGDSALYLCASSLEWTSGGTDTQYFGPGTRLTVL.

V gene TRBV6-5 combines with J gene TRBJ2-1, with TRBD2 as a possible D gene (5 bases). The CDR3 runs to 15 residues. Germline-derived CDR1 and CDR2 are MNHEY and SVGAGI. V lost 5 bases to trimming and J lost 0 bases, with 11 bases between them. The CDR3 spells CASSRAVSSYNEQFF. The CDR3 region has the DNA TGTGCCAGCAGTCGAGCGGTGAGCTCCTACAATGAGCAGTTCTTC.

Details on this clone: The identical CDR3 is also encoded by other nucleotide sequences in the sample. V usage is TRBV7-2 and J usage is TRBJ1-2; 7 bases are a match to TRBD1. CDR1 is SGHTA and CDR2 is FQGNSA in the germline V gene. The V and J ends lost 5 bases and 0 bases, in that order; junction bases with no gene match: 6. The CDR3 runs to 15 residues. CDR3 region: CASSLDRATNYGYTF. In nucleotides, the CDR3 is TGTGCCAGCAGCCTAGACAGGGCGACTAACTATGGCTACACCTTC.

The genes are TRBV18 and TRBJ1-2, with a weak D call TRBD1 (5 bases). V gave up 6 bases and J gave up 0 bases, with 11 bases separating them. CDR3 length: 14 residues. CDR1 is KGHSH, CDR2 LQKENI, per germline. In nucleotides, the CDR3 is TGTGCCAGCTCCTCGACAGTTACTAACTATGGCTACACCTTC. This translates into CASSSTVTNYGYTF.

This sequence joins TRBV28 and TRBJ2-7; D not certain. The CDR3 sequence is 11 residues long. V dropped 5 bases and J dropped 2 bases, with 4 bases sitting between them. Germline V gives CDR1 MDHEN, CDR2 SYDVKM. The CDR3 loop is CASSDPYEQYF. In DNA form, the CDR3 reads TGTGCCAGCAGTGACCCCTACGAGCAGTACTTC.

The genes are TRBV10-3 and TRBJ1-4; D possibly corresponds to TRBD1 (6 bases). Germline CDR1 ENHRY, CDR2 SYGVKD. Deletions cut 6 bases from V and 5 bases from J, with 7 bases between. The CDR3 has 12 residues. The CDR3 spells CAIRQGNEKLFF. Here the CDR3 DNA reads TGTGCCATCAGACAGGGAAATGAAAAACTGTTTTTT.

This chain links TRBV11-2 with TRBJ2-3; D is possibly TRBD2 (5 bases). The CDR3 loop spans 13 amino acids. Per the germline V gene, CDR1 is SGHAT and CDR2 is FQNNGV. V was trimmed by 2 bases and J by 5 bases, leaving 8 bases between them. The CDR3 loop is CASSLLRGDTQYF. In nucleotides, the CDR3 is TGTGCCAGCAGCTTACTCCGGGGAGATACGCAGTATTTT.

Here the CDR3 reads CASSPWGGSGYEQYF. DNA for the CDR3: TGCGCCAGCAGCCCCTGGGGGGGGTCGGGCTACGAGCAGTACTTC. The chain recombines TRBV5-1 with TRBJ2-7, with 7 nucleotides matching TRBD2. The germline V gene encodes CDR1 SGHRS and CDR2 YFSETQ. V was pared by 4 bases and J by 3 bases, with 10 bases of the junction left unmatched. The CDR3 covers 15 residues.

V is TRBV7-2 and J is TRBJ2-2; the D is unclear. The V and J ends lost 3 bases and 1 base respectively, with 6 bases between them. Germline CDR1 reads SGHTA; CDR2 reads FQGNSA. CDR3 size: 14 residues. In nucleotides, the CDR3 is TGTGCCAGCAGCTTTAACAGGAACACCGGGGAGCTGTTTTTT. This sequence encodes CASSFNRNTGELFF.

CDR3 sequence: CASSPPTTVTGELFF. CDR3 sequence (DNA): TGTGCCAGCTCACCACCGACGACAGTCACCGGGGAGCTGTTTTTT. V usage is TRBV18 and J usage is TRBJ2-2; maybe TRBD1 (5 bases). This CDR3 region has 15 residues. Trimming cost V 0 bases and J 4 bases, with 9 bases left between them. Looked up from germline, CDR1 is KGHSH and CDR2 is LQKENI.

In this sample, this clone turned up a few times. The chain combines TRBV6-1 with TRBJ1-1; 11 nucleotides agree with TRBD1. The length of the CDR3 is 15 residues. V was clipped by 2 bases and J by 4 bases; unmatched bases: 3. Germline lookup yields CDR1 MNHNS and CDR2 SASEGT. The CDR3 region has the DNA TGTGCCAGCAGTGAATGGACAGGGGGCATCACTGAAGCTTTCTTT. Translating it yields CASSEWTGGITEAFF.

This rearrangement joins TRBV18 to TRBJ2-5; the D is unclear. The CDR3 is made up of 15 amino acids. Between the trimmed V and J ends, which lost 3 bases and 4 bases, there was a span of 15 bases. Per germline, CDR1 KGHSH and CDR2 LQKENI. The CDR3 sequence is CASSPPKGQRETQYF. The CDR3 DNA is TGTGCCAGCTCACCCCCCAAAGGGCAACGAGAGACCCAGTACTTC.

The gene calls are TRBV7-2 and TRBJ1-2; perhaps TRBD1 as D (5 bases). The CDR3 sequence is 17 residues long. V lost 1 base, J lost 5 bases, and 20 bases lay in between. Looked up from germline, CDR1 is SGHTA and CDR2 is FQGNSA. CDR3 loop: CASSLGGTSHLSYGYTF. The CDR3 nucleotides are TGTGCCAGCAGCTTAGGAGGGACCTCACACCTTTCTTATGGCTACACCTTC.

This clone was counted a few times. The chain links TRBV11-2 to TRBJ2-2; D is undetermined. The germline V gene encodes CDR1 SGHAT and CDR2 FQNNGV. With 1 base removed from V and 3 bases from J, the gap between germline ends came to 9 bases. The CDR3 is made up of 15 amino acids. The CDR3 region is CASSLVRPYTGELFF. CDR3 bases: TGTGCCAGCAGCTTAGTCAGACCCTACACCGGGGAGCTGTTTTTT.

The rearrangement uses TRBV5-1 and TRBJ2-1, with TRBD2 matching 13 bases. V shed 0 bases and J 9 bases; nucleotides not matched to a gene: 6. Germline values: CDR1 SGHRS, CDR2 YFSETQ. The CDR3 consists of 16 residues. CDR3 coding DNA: TGCGCCAGCAGCTTGGTGGGACTAGCGGGGAGGTCTGAGCAGTTCTTC. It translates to CASSLVGLAGRSEQFF.